The present T cell receptor (beta chain) was sequenced within a study of CXCR3-negative and CXCR3-positive naive CD8 T cells (dated by TCRdb to the late 2010s). In the study overall: About 135 million TRB reads were obtained in total, roughly 1.5 +/- 0.3 million reads per library. Diversity and physicochemical repertoire analyses were performed on around 10 donors pooled from two independent experiments. The TRBV-TRBJ cluster analysis covered naive subsets from 5 or 6 donors and memory cells from 3 donors. Overall results and qualifications from the work: Comparably high repertoire diversity was found in both naive subsets, whereas much lower repertoire diversity was found in memory CD8+ T cells. TRB CDR3s from CXCR3-positive naive cells showed higher hydrophobicity (lower Kidera factor 4), lower energy, and higher strength and volume indices than CXCR3-negative naive cells. Naive CXCR3-negative and CXCR3-positive cells from the same donor showed similar TRBV-TRBJ usage, whereas memory cells showed distinct patterns. Freshly isolated PBMCs were used for most assays because CXCR3 expression partially decreased after cryopreservation. Because surface CD5, which has been linked to self-reactivity in mice, was comparable between naive subsets, TCR interaction strength was also inferred from TRB CDR3 physicochemical properties.

Instrument used: NextSeq 550. The Human TCR Profiling Kit (MiLaboratory) was used to make UMI-labeled 5' RACE TRB cDNA libraries. cDNA synthesis used the entire amount of extracted RNA, and PCR amplification then used the entire amount of cDNA produced. Libraries were prepared in parallel with an identical number of PCR cycles. Regarding the original processing steps: With a minimum of two reads required per UMI, MIGEC and MiXCR pulled out about 50,000 +/- 10,000 unique UMI-labeled TRB cDNA molecules from each library. Each library averaged 40,000 +/- 10,000 functional in-frame TRB CDR3 nucleotide clonotypes without stop codons. After downsampling to 5000 UMI-labeled TRB molecules per sample, diversity metrics, including normalized Shannon-Wiener and Chao1, were computed in VDJtools. Clonotype-size-weighted physicochemical properties of the central five CDR3 residues (interaction energy, strength, volume and Kidera factor 4) were computed in VDJtools. TCRdb reprocessed the public reads and reports one entry per CDR3 protein sequence, without DNA. TCRdb, not the original authors, processed these V and J calls. This sample's listing comprises roughly 140,000 distinct CDR3 sequences. The biggest ten clones account for roughly 0.28% of the sample.

Each CD8+ T cell subset was flow-sorted in triplicate, and 300,000 to 350,000 cells per subset were placed directly into RLT lysis buffer. Naive CD8+ T cells were defined stringently as CD45RO-CCR7+CD27+CD95- to exclude memory contaminants. Standard density gradient centrifugation was used to isolate peripheral blood mononuclear cells from buffy coats. A FACSAria III was used to flow-sort naive CD8+ T cells into CXCR3-negative and CXCR3-positive populations. An RNeasy Mini Kit was used to extract total RNA from the sorted cells. To note about this clonotype: Its antigen is not yet known.

Via the germline V gene, CDR1 is ENHRY and CDR2 SYGVKD. Including the terminal cysteine and phenylalanine, the CDR3 comprises 17 residues. The DNA is unrecorded. The chain is made from TRBV10-3 and TRBJ1-1; there is no DNA to check the TCRdb D call of TRBD1. This TCR came from a human donor in good health. Some clones in this sample may be carry-over from other donors' samples. The sample was naive CXCR3+ CD8+ T cells from blood. Read against the paper, the sample's cell subset or site label means: CD45RO-CCR7+CD27+CD95- naive CD8+ T cells expressing CXCR3 (TNR3+). The CDR3 loop reads CAISVTGADVMNTEAFF.